Described below is a single T cell receptor beta chain sequence and its context. RNA transcripts yielded amplified TCR beta CDR3 regions. HTBI primers were employed in a first-round RT-PCR of the TCR CDR3. TCRdb re-derived calls from the multiplex PCR reads in MiXCR, one entry per CDR3 protein. In the table there are fewer than 400,000 distinct CDR3 sequences, roughly an eighth of which are singletons. This entry belongs to a study of T cells in Graves' hyperthyroidism and ophthalmopathy. Germline V CDR1 and CDR2: DFQATT, SNEGSKA (reference sequence). CDR3 size: 15 residues. V gave up 3 bases and J gave up 3 bases, with 18 bases separating them.

Sequencing used blood. This chain joins TRBV20-1 and TRBJ2-7; a weak D match, TRBD2 (6 bases). This sequence was found in a man over 45 with Graves' ophthalmopathy. CDR3 in amino acids: CSARSGWRDFYEQYF. The CDR3 DNA follows: TGCAGTGCTAGGTCGGGCTGGCGGGACTTCTACGAGCAGTACTTC.